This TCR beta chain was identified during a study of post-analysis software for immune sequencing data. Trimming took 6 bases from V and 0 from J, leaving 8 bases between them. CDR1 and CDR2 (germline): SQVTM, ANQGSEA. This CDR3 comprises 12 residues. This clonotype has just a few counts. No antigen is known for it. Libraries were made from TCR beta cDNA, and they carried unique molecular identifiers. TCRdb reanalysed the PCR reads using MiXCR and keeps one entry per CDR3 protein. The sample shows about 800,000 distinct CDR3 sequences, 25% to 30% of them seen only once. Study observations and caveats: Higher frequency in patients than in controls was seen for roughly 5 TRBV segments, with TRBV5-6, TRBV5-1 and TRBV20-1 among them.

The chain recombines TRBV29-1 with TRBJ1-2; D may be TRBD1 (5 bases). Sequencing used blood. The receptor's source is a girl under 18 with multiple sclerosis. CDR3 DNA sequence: TGCAGCGTGGGGGAAACTAACTATGGCTACACCTTC. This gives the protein CSVGETNYGYTF. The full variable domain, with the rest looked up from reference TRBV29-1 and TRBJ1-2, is SAVISQKPSRDICQRGTSLTIQCQVDSQVTMMFWYRQQPGQSLTLIATANQGSEATYESGFVIDKFPISRPNLTFSTLTVSNMSPEDSSIYLCSVGETNYGYTFGSGTRLTVV.